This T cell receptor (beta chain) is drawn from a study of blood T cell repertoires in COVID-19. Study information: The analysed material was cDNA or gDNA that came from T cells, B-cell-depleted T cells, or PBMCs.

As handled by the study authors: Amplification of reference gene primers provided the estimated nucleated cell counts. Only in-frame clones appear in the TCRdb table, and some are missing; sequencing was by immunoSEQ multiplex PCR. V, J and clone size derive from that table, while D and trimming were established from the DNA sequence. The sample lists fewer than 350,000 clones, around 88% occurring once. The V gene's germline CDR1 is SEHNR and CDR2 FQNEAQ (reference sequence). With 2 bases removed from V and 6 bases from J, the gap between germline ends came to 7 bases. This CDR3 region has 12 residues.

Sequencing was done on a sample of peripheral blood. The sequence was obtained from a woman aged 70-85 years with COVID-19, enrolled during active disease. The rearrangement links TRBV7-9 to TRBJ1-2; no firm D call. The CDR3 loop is CASSLLRNGYTF. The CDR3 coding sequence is TGTGCCAGCAGCTTATTGAGGAATGGCTACACCTTC.